This T cell receptor (beta chain) was sequenced during a study of siplizumab effects on memory and regulatory T cells. The CDR3 has 16 amino acids. The V gene lost 1 base and the J gene lost 1 base, with 13 bases spanning the gap. Germline V lookup: CDR1 MNHEY, CDR2 SMNVEV (reference sequence). Comment on this clone: Its specificity is unknown.

Overall study findings and caveats: Proliferating siplizumab-culture Tregs lacked confirmation of suppressive function.

Produced via immunoSEQ multiplex PCR; TCRdb's table is partial and in-frame only. The sample has some 100,000 clones; more than 85% are singletons. The chain is built from TRBV27 and TRBJ1-1, with D possibly TRBD1 on 5 matching bases. The clonotype was recovered from a human donor in good health. Sequencing input: CD8+ T cells sorted from blood. CDR3 in amino acids: CASSLFYQGGNTEAFF. CDR3 sequence (DNA): TGTGCCAGCAGTTTATTCTACCAGGGTGGGAACACTGAAGCTTTCTTT.